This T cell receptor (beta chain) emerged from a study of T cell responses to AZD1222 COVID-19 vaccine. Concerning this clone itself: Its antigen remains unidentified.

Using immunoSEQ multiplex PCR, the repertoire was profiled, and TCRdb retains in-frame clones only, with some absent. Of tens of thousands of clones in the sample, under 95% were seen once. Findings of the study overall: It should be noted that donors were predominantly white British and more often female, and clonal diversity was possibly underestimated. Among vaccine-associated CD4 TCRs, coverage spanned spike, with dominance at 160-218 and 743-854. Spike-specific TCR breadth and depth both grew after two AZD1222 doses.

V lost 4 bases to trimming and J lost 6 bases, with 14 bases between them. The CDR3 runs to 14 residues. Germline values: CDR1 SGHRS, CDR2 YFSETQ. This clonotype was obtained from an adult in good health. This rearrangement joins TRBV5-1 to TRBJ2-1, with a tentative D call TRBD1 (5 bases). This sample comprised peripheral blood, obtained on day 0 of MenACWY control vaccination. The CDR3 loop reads CASSLEPTVNEQFF. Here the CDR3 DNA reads TGCGCCAGCAGCCTGGAGCCGACAGTCAATGAGCAGTTCTTC. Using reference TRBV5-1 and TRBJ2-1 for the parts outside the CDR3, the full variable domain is KAGVTQTPRYLIKTRGQQVTLSCSPISGHRSVSWYQQTPGQGLQFLFEYFSETQRNKGNFPGRFSGRQFSNSRSEMNVSTLELGDSALYLCASSLEPTVNEQFFGPGTRLTVL.